The 2 T cell receptor beta chains reported below all come from one sample, sequenced in a study of shared T cell receptors in the human thymus. Sequencing used immunoSEQ multiplex PCR; TCRdb keeps in-frame clones, though not all of them. The table includes roughly 700,000 clones, roughly 90% detected once. The sample was also linked to a second study, of human thymus T cells.

Sequences were obtained from thymocytes. The receptor source for this set is a boy in the first two years of life with a congenital heart defect.

J is TRBJ2-7 and V is TRBV6-5; 10 positions match TRBD1. Germline CDR1 MNHEY, CDR2 SVGAGI. J lost 5 bases, V lost 10 bases, and 5 bases had no gene match. This CDR3 is built from 12 residues. The CDR3 is CATMTGGDEQYF. CDR3 nucleotide sequence: TGTGCCACCATGACAGGGGGCGACGAGCAGTACTTC.

The chain carries TRBV9 and TRBJ2-7, with 12 bases matching TRBD2. The CDR3 spans 14 residues. Losses at the gene ends were 6 bases for V and 5 bases for J; bases not matched to a gene: 6. Germline V lookup: CDR1 SGDLS, CDR2 YYNGEE. This chain's CDR3 is CASTKGLAGHEQYF. Written as DNA, the CDR3 is TGTGCCAGCACCAAGGGACTAGCGGGCCACGAGCAGTACTTC.